The present TCR beta chain was sequenced within a study of T cell repertoires in cytomegalovirus infection. In the study overall: The authors relied on CMV epitopes, both recently identified HLA-C-restricted and well-studied HLA-B-restricted. Both a matching HLA type and CMV infection were indicated by public TCR beta signatures.

This clonotype was seen once. Antigen unknown. TCRdb recomputed calls from the reads with MiXCR, one row per CDR3 protein. Of 100,000 or so distinct CDR3 sequences listed, around 28% are singletons. The starting material was CD8+ T cells from cultured PBMCs, obtained from culture after CMV antigen stimulation. The sequence was obtained from a human donor in good health (CMV status not recorded). Some clones in this sample may be carry-over from other donors' samples.

The CDR3 sequence is CASSVSGTGGDTQYF. The CDR3 DNA reads as TGCGCCAGCAGCGTCTCCGGGACAGGGGGGGATACGCAGTATTTT. The rearrangement joins TRBV5-1 to TRBJ2-3, with TRBD1 identical over 11 bases. The CDR3 is 15 residues long. The V gene's germline CDR1 is SGHRS and CDR2 YFSETQ. V trimming: 4 bases; J trimming: 6 bases; junction bases outside the gene matches: 7.